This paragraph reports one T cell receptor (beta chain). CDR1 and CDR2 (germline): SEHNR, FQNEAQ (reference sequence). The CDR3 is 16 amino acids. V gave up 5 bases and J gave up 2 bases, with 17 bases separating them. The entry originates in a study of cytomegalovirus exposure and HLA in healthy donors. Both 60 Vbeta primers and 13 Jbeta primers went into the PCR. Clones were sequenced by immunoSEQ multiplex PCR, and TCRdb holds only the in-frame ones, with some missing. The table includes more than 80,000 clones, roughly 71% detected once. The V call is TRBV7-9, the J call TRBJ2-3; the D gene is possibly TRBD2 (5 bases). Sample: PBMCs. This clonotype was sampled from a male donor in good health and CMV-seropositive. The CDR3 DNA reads TGTGCCAGCAGCGACGGACTTGACACCCTCACAGATACGCAGTATTTT. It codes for CASSDGLDTLTDTQYF.